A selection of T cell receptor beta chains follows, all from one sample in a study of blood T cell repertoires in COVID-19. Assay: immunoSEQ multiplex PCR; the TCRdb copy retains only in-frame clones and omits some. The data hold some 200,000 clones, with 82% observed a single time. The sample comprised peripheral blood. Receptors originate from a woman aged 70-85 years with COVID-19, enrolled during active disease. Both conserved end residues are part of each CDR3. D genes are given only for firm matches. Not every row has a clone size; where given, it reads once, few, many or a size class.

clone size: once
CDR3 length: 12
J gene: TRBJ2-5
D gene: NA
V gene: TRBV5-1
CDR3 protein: CASSGGLETQYF
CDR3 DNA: TGCGCCAGCTCAGGGGGGTTGGAGACCCAGTACTTC

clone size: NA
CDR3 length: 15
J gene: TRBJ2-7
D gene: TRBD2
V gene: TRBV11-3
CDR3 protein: CASSQNPGLGYEQYF
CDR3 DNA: TGTGCCAGCAGCCAAAACCCGGGACTAGGCTACGAGCAGTACTTC

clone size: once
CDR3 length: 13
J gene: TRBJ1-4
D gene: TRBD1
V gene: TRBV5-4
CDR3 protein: CASSRTGTEKLFF
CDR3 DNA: TGTGCCAGCAGCCGGACAGGGACGGAAAAACTGTTTTTT

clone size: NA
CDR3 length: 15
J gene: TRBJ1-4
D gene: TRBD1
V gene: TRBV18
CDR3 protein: CASSPGQGAYEKLFF
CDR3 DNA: TGTGCCAGCTCACCGGGACAGGGGGCGTATGAAAAACTGTTTTTT

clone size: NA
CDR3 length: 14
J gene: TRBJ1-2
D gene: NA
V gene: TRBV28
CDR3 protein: CASINSRARDGYTF
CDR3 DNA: TGTGCCAGCATTAATTCGAGGGCGCGCGATGGCTACACCTTC

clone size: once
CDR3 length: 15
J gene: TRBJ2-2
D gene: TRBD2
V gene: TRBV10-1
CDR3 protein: CASSDLADNTGELFF
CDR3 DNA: TGCGCCAGCAGTGATCTAGCGGATAACACCGGGGAGCTGTTTTTT

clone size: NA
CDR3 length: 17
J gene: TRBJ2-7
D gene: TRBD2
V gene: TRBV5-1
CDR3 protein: CASSRSSGRAGLSEQYF
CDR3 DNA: TGCGCCAGCAGTCGGTCTAGCGGGAGGGCCGGTCTCTCCGAGCAGTACTTC

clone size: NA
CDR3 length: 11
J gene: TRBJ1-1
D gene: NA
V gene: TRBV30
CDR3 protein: CAWSVLNEAFF
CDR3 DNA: TGTGCCTGGAGTGTACTGAATGAAGCTTTCTTT

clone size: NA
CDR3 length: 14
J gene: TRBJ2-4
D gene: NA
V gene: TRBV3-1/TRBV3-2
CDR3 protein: CASSLGTYKNIQYF
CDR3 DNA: TGTGCCAGCAGCCTAGGGACTTACAAAAACATTCAGTACTTC

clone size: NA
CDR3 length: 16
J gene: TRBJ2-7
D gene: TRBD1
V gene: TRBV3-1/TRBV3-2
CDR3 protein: CASTSSDRGASYEQYF
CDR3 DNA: TGTGCCAGCACGAGTAGCGACAGGGGAGCCTCCTACGAGCAGTACTTC

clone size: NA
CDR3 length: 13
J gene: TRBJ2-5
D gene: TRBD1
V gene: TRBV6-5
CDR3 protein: CASSGDRGGTQYF
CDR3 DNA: TGTGCCAGCAGCGGGGACAGGGGGGGTACCCAGTACTTC

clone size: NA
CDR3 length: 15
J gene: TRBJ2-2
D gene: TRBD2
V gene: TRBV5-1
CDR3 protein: CASSLAGANTGELFF
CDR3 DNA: TGCGCCAGCAGCTTAGCGGGAGCGAACACCGGGGAGCTGTTTTTT

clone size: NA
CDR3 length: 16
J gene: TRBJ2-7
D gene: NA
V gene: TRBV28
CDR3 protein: CASSSLGHTNPYEQYF
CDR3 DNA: TGTGCCAGCAGTTCTTTGGGACACACAAATCCCTACGAGCAGTACTTC

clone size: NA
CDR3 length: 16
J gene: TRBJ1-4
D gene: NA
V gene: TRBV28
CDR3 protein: CASSLGGAVRYEKLFF
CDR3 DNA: TGTGCCAGCAGTTTAGGGGGGGCAGTTCGGTATGAAAAACTGTTTTTT

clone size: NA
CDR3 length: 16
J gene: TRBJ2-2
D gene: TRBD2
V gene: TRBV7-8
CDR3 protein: CASSSLAGANTGELFF
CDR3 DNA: TGTGCCAGCAGCTCCTTAGCGGGGGCGAACACCGGGGAGCTGTTTTTT

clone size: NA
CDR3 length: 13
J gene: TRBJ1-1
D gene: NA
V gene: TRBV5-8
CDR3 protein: CASSHAGPAEAFF
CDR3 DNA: TGTGCCAGCAGCCACGCAGGGCCGGCTGAAGCTTTCTTT

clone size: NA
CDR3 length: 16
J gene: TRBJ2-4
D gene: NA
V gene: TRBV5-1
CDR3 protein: CASSLGDVLAKNIQYF
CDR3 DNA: TGCGCCAGCAGCTTGGGAGATGTTCTGGCCAAAAACATTCAGTACTTC

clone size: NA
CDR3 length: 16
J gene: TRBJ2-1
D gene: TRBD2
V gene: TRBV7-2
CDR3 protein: CASSLSGGRAGYEQFF
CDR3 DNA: TGTGCCAGCAGCTTAAGTGGCGGGAGGGCCGGATATGAGCAGTTCTTC

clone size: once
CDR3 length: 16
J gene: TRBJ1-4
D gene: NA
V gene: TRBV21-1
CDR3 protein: CASSKDGGRFNEKLFF
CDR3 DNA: TGTGCCAGCAGCAAAGATGGGGGCCGTTTTAATGAAAAACTGTTTTTT

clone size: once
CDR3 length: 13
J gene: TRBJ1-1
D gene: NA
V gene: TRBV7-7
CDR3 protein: CASSRLQGTEAFF
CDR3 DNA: TGTGCCAGCAGCCGTCTGCAGGGCACTGAAGCTTTCTTT

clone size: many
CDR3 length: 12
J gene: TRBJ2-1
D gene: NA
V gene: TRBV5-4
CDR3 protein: CASQAWGGEQFF
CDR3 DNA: TGTGCCAGCCAGGCGTGGGGAGGTGAGCAGTTCTTC

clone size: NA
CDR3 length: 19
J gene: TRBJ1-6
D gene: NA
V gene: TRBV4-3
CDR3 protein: CASSQDTGQGSSYNSPLHF
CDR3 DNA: TGCGCCAGCAGCCAAGATACAGGGCAGGGGAGCTCCTATAATTCACCCCTCCACTTT

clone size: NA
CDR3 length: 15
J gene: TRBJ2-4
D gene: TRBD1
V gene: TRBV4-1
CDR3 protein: CASSHPGQTKNIQYF
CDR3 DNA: TGCGCCAGCTCTCACCCGGGACAGACAAAAAACATTCAGTACTTC

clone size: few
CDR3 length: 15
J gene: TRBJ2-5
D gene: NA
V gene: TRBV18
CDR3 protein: CASSLVKGGGETQYF
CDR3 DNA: TGTGCCAGCTCCCTTGTAAAGGGAGGCGGGGAGACCCAGTACTTC

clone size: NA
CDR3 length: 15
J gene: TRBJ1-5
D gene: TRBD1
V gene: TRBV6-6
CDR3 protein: CASSPQPGGNQPQHF
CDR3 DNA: TGTGCCAGCAGTCCCCAACCAGGGGGGAATCAGCCCCAGCATTTT

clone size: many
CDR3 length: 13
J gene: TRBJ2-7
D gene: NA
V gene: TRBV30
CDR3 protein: CAWSTGPGREQYF
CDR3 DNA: TGTGCCTGGAGTACAGGCCCTGGGAGGGAGCAGTACTTC

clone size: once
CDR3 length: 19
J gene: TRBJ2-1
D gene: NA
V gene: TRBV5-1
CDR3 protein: CASSFHEGTMTTLRNEQFF
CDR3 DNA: TGCGCCAGCAGCTTCCATGAGGGTACGATGACTACCCTGAGGAATGAGCAGTTCTTC

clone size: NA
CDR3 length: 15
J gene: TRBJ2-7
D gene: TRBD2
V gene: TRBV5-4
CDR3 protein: CASRPGTSALIEQYF
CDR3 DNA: TGTGCCAGCAGACCCGGGACTAGCGCCCTTATCGAGCAGTACTTC